This passage covers 7 T cell receptor beta chains from one sample sequenced in a study of cytomegalovirus exposure and HLA in healthy donors. Vbeta (60) and Jbeta (13) primers were used in the PCR. Profiling relied on immunoSEQ multiplex PCR, and the TCRdb table lists in-frame clones only, not all of them. The sample consists of 210,000 or so clones, roughly 76% of them appearing once. Specimen: PBMCs. These TCRs come from a woman aged 25 to 39 in good health and CMV-seropositive.

In its sample, this clone was seen a few times. The chain carries TRBV5-1 and TRBJ2-5, with 7 bases aligning to TRBD1. The CDR3 totals 15 residues. Germline CDR1 is SGHRS and CDR2 is YFSETQ. Unmatched junction bases numbered 6, after V lost 3 bases and J lost 1 base. The CDR3 coding sequence is TGCGCCAGCAGCTCCCCACAGGGGACCCAAGAGACCCAGTACTTC. Amino acids: CASSSPQGTQETQYF.

Remarks on this clone: One junction end disagrees with the germline gene, perhaps due to a read error. The J gene is TRBJ2-5, the V gene TRBV7-2; TRBD1 matches at 8 bases. Per the germline V gene, CDR1 is SGHTA and CDR2 is FQGNSA. This CDR3 has 15 amino acids. CDR3 coding DNA: TGTGCCAGCGGCTTATCCCAGGGGGCCAGAGAGACCCAGTACTTC. It is translated as CASGLSQGARETQYF.

The gene calls are TRBV20-1 and TRBJ2-7; no firm D call. CDR3 length: 11 residues. Trimming pared 3 bases from V and 11 bases from J, leaving 14 bases between. Germline CDR1 reads DFQATT; CDR2 reads SNEGSKA (reference sequence). CDR3 region: CSASSRGGEYF. The CDR3, as DNA: TGCAGTGCTAGTTCCCGTGGCGGCGAGTACTTC.

The chain employs TRBV4-1 and TRBJ2-7; tentatively, D is TRBD1 (5 bases). This CDR3 is 17 amino acids long. V was clipped by 4 bases and J by 0 bases, with 19 bases between them. CDR1 and CDR2 from the germline V gene are MGHRA and YSYEKL. The DNA of the CDR3 is TGCGCCAGCAGCCGAGCACCTCAGGGTTCGAGCTCCTACGAGCAGTACTTC. Its protein product is CASSRAPQGSSSYEQYF.

This clone was seen only once. The V gene is TRBV30, the J gene TRBJ1-3; D remains unclear. CDR3 length: 15 amino acids. Deletions cut 4 bases from V and 3 bases from J, with 16 bases between. CDR1 and CDR2 from the germline V gene are GTSNPN and SVGIG (reference sequence). In nucleotides, the CDR3 is TGTGCCTGGAATCTAGCAGGCCGTTTTGGAAACACCATATATTTT. This codes for CAWNLAGRFGNTIYF.

V usage is TRBV11-2 and J usage is TRBJ2-7; 7 bases map to TRBD2. After removal of 1 base from V and 0 bases from J, the junction contained 3 bases not matched to a gene. Germline assignment: CDR1 SGHAT and CDR2 FQNNGV. CDR3 length: 15 residues. The DNA of the CDR3 is TGTGCCAGCAGCTTAGCGGGCGGGGGCTCCTACGAGCAGTACTTC. It encodes CASSLAGGGSYEQYF.

This chain uses TRBV7-6 with TRBJ1-1, with D possibly being TRBD1 (6 bases). The CDR3 is 14 residues long. The germline V gene encodes CDR1 SGHVS and CDR2 FNYEAQ. V was shortened by 3 bases and J by 6 bases, with 14 bases between the two germline ends. Here the CDR3 DNA reads TGTGCCAGCAGCTTTCGGCCAGGGGTAGCTGAAGCTTTCTTT. Encoded protein: CASSFRPGVAEAFF.